This TCR beta chain appears in the sequencing data of a study of blood T cell repertoires in COVID-19. Study overall: The United States, Italy and Spain supplied acute and convalescent COVID-19 samples.

Germline V gene sequence: CDR1 SNHLY, CDR2 FYNNEI. The CDR3 runs 13 residues. Trimming removed 6 bases at V and 1 base at J, with 9 bases between. Participants, 18 to 89 years old, spanned approximately 26 US areas. Each participant's cohort was designated according to participant-reported clinical history. Recovery among Cohort 3 donors was established by two negative PCRs, clearance, or symptom resolution. Repertoires were generated with immunoSEQ multiplex PCR, while TCRdb's copy carries only in-frame clones and drops some. This table has around 310,000 clones, about 88% appearing once. The sequence came from a woman in her thirties or forties who had recovered from COVID-19. Sequenced: PBMCs or T cells enriched from blood (not recorded which). The V gene is TRBV2, the J gene TRBJ1-1, with unresolved D. In DNA, the CDR3 is TGTGCCAGCAGAAGGAGCGAGAACACTGAAGCTTTCTTT. Amino acids: CASRRSENTEAFF.